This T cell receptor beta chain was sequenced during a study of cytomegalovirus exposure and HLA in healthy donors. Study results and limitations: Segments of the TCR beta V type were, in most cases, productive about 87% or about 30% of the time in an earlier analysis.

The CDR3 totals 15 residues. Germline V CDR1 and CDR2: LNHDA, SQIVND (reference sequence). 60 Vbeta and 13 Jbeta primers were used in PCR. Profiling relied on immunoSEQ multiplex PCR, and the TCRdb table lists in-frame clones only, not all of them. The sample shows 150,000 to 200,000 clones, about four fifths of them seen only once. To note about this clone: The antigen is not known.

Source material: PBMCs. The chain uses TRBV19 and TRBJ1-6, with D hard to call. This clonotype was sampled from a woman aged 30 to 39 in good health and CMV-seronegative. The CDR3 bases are TGTGCGAGCGAGCCCGGTAGCTCCTATAATTCACCCCTCCACTTT. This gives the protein CASEPGSSYNSPLHF.